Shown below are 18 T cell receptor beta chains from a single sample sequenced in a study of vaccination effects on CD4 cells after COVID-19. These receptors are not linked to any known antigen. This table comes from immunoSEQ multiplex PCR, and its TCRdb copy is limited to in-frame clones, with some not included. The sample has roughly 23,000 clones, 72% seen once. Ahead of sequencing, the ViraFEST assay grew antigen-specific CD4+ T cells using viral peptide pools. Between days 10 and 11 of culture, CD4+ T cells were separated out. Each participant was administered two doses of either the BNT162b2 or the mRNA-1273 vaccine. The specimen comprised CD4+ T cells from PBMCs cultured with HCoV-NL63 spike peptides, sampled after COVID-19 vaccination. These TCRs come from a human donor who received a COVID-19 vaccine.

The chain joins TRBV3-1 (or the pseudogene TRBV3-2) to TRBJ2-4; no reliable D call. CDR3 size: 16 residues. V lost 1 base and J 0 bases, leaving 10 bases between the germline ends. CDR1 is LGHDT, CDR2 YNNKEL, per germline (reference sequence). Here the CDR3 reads CASSQGLKIAKNIQYF. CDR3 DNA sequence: TGTGCCAGCAGCCAAGGGCTCAAGATAGCCAAAAACATTCAGTACTTC.

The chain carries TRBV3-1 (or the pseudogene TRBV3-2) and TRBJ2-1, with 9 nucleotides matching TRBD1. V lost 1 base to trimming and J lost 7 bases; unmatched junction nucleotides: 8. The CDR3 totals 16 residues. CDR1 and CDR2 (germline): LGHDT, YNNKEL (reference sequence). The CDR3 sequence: CASSQVPGQGLNEQFF. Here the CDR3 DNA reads TGTGCCAGCAGCCAAGTTCCGGGACAGGGTTTGAATGAGCAGTTCTTC.

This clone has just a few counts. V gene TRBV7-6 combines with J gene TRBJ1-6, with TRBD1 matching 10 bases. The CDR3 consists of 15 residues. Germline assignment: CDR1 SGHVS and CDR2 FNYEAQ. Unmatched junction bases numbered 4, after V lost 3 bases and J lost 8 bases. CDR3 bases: TGTGCCAGCAGCTTGACGGGACAGGGGTATTCACCCCTCCACTTT. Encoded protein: CASSLTGQGYSPLHF.

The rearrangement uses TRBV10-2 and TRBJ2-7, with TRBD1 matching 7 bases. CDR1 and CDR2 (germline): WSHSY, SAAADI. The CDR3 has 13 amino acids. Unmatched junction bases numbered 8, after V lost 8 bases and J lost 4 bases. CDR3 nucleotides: TGCGCCAGCGGACAGGCCTCTGGGTACGAGCAGTACTTC. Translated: CASGQASGYEQYF.

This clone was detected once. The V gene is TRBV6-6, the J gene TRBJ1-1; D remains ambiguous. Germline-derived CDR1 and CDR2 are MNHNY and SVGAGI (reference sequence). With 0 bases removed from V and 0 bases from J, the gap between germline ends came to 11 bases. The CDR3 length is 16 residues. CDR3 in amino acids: CASSYSSPGMNTEAFF. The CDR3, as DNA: TGTGCCAGCAGTTACTCATCGCCAGGCATGAACACTGAAGCTTTCTTT.

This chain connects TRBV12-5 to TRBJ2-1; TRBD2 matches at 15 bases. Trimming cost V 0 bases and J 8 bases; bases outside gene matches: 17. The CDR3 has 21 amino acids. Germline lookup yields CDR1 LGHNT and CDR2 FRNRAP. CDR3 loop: CASGLVKGNWTSGGEIDEQFF. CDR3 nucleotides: TGTGCTAGTGGTTTGGTAAAGGGGAATTGGACTAGCGGGGGGGAGATCGATGAGCAGTTCTTC.

DNA for the CDR3: TGTGCCAGCAGCGTTCGGGACAGTAATTCACCCCTCCACTTT. This encodes CASSVRDSNSPLHF. The J gene is TRBJ1-6, the V gene TRBV7-8; 7 positions match TRBD1. Germline lookup yields CDR1 SGHVS and CDR2 FQNEAQ. The J segment lost 6 bases and the V segment lost 5 bases, leaving 4 bases of the junction unmatched. The CDR3 consists of 14 residues.

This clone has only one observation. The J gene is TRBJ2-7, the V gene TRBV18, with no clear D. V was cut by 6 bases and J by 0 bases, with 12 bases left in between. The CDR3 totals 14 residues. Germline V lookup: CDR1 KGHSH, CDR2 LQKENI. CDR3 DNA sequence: TGTGCCAGCTCCATTGGACGGAGCTCCTACGAGCAGTACTTC. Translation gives CASSIGRSSYEQYF.

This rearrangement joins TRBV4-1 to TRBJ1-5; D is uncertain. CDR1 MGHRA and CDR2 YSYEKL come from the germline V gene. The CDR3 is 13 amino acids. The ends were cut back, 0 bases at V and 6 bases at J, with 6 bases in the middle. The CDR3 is CASSQEGFQPQHF. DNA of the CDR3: TGCGCCAGCAGCCAAGAGGGATTTCAGCCCCAGCATTTT.

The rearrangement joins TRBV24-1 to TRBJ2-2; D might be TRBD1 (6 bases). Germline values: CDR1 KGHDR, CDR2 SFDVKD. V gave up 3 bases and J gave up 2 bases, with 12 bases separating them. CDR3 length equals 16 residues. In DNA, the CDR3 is TGTGCCACCAGTGATAAGGACAGACCCAACACCGGGGAGCTGTTTTTT. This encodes CATSDKDRPNTGELFF.

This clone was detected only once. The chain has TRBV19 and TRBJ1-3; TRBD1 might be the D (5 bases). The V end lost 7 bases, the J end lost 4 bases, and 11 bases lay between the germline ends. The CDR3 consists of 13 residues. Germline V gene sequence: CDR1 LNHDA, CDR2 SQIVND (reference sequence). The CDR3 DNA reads TGTGCCAGTACCCCGTGGGGGGGAAACACCATATATTTT. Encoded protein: CASTPWGGNTIYF.

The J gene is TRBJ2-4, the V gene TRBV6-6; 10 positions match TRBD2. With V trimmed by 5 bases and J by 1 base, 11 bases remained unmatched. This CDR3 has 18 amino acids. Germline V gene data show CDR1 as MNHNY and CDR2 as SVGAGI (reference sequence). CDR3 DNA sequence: TGTGCCAGCAGTCCGGGACTAGCGCGGGTATCGGCCAAAAACATTCAGTACTTC. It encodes CASSPGLARVSAKNIQYF.

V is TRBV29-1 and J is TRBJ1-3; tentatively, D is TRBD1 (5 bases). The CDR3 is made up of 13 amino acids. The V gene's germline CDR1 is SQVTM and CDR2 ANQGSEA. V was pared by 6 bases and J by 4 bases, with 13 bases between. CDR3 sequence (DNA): TGCAGCGTCTATCAGACAGAAGGAAACACCATATATTTT. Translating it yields CSVYQTEGNTIYF.

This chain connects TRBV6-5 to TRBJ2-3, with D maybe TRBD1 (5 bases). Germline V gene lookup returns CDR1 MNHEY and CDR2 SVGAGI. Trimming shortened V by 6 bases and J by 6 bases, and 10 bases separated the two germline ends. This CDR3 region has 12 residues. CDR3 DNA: TGTGCCAGCAGCCAGGGTTCGGATACGCAGTATTTT. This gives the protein CASSQGSDTQYF.

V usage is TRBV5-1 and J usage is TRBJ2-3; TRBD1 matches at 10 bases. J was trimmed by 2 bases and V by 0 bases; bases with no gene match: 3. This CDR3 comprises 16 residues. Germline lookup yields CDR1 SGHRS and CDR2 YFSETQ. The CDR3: CASSLAGTGDTDTQYF. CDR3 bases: TGCGCCAGCAGCTTGGCCGGGACAGGGGACACAGATACGCAGTATTTT.

This chain's CDR3 is CASSQGGLAGNGYGELFF. DNA for the CDR3: TGTGCCAGCAGCCAAGGAGGACTAGCGGGAAATGGTTACGGGGAGCTGTTTTTT. This sequence joins TRBV4-2 and TRBJ2-2; 12 bases fit TRBD2. This CDR3 region has 18 residues. Looked up from germline, CDR1 is LGHNA and CDR2 is YNFKEQ. V dropped 1 base and J dropped 7; count of bases not matched to a gene: 10.

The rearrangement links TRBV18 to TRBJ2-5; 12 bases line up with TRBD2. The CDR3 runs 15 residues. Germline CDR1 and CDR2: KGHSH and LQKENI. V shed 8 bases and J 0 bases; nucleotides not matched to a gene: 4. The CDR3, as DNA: TGTGCCAGCCGTACTAGCGGGGGGAACCAAGAGACCCAGTACTTC. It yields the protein CASRTSGGNQETQYF.

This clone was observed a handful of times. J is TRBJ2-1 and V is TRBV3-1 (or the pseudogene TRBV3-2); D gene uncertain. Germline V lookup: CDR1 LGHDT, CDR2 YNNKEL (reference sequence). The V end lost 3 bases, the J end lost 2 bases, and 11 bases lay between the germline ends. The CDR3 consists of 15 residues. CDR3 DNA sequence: TGTGCCAGCAGCCAGAGACTGGGAACCTACAATGAGCAGTTCTTC. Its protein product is CASSQRLGTYNEQFF.